This T cell receptor (beta chain) was profiled in a study of blood T cell repertoires in COVID-19. Overall study: Spain, Italy and the United States supplied samples that represented acute and convalescent COVID-19. T cells, B-cell-depleted T cells, or PBMCs supplied cDNA or gDNA.

Under the authors' procedure: Amplification from reference gene primers served as the basis for estimated nucleated cell counts. Using immunoSEQ multiplex PCR, the repertoire was profiled, and TCRdb retains in-frame clones only, with some absent. The DNA was the basis for D and trimming; V, J and clone size are from that table. The data show approximately 150,000 clones, with roughly 85% seen just once and less than 3.5% held by the top ten. V lost 4 bases to trimming and J lost 5 bases; unmatched junction nucleotides: 8. The CDR3 covers 16 residues. Germline CDR1 is MNHEY and CDR2 is SVGAGI. V and J are TRBV6-5 and TRBJ2-5; 12 bases fit TRBD2. Sequenced sample: peripheral blood. The sequence came from a man aged 65 to 85 with acute or convalescent COVID-19. The CDR3 sequence: CASSSLKTSGSETQYF. CDR3 DNA sequence: TGTGCCAGCAGTTCCTTAAAGACTAGCGGGAGTGAGACCCAGTACTTC.